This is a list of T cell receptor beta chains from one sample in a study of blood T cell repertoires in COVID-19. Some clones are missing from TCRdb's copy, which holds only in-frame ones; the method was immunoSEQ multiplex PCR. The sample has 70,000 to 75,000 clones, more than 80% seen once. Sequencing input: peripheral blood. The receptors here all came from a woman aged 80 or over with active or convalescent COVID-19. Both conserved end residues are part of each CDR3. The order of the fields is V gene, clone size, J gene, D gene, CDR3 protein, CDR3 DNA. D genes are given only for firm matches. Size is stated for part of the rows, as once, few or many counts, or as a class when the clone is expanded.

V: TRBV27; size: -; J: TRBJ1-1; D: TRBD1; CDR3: CASSPRRQGLEAFF; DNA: TGTGCCAGCAGCCCAAGGAGACAGGGTCTTGAAGCTTTCTTT
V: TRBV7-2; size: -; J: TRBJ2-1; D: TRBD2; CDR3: CASRASGGFHEQFF; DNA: TGTGCCAGCAGGGCTAGCGGGGGGTTCCATGAGCAGTTCTTC
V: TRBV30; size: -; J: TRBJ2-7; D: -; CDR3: CAWGWGLNEQYF; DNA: TGTGCCTGGGGTTGGGGGCTGAACGAGCAGTACTTC
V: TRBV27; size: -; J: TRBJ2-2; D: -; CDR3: CASSYRTANTGELFF; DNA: TGTGCCAGCAGTTATCGGACAGCGAACACCGGGGAGCTGTTTTTT
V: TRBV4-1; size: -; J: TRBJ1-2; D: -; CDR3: CASSQPLNYGYTF; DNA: TGCGCCAGCAGCCAACCCCTTAACTATGGCTACACCTTC
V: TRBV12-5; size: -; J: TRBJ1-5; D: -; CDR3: CASGLSYGPGPGQPQHF; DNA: TGTGCTAGTGGTTTGTCCTACGGCCCAGGGCCGGGTCAGCCCCAGCATTTT
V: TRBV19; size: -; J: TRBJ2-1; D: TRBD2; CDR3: CASSILAGGGGEQFF; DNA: TGTGCCAGTAGTATTCTAGCGGGGGGAGGCGGTGAGCAGTTCTTC
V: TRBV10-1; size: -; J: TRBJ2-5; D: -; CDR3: CASSESKGRETQYF; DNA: TGCGCCAGCAGTGAGTCCAAGGGGCGAGAGACCCAGTACTTC
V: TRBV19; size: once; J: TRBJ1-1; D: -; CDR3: CASSMGSLRGNTEAFF; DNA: TGTGCCAGTAGTATGGGATCCCTCAGGGGAAACACTGAAGCTTTCTTT
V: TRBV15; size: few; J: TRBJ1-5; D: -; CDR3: CATSREGLQPQHF; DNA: TGTGCCACCAGCAGAGAGGGACTTCAGCCCCAGCATTTT
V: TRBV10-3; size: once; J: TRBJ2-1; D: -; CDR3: CAIKGWGDVEQFF; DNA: TGTGCCATCAAGGGTTGGGGGGATGTCGAGCAGTTCTTC
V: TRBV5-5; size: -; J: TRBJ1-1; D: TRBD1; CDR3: CASSFRRPGTGYVEGTEAFF; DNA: TGTGCCAGCAGCTTTCGGAGACCCGGGACAGGGTATGTTGAAGGGACTGAAGCTTTCTTT
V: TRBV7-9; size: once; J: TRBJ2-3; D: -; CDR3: CASSLNSIETDTQYF; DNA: TGTGCCAGCAGCTTAAACTCTATCGAGACAGATACGCAGTATTTT
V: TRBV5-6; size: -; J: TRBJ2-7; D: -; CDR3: CASSLWQVGYEQYF; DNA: TGTGCCAGCAGCTTGTGGCAGGTTGGGTACGAGCAGTACTTC
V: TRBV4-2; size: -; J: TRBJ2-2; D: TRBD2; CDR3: CASRGLAGVGGELFF; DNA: TGTGCCAGCAGGGGACTAGCGGGAGTTGGCGGGGAGCTGTTTTTT
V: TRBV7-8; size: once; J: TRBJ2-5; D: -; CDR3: CASSLRRAEETQYF; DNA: TGTGCCAGCAGCTTACGGCGGGCAGAAGAGACCCAGTACTTC
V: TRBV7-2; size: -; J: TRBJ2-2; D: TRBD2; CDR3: CASSFTSGSPGELFF; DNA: TGTGCCAGCAGCTTTACTAGCGGGAGTCCCGGGGAGCTGTTTTTT
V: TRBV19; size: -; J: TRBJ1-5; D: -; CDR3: CASTYSINQPQHF; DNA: TGTGCCAGTACGTATAGTATTAATCAGCCCCAGCATTTT
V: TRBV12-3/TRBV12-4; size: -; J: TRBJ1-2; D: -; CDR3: CASSSPTFGGYTF; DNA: TGTGCCAGCAGTAGCCCCACTTTCGGGGGCTACACCTTC
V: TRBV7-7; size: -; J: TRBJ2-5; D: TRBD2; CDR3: CASSLSLAGQETQYF; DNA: TGTGCTAGCAGCTTAAGCCTAGCGGGCCAAGAGACCCAGTACTTC
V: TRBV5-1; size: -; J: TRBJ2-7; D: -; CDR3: CASSFFGEPNEQYF; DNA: TGCGCCAGCAGCTTTTTCGGGGAACCCAACGAGCAGTACTTC
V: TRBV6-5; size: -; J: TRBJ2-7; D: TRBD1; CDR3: CASSYAGTGGAQYF; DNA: TGTGCCAGCAGTTACGCCGGGACAGGGGGCGCGCAGTACTTC
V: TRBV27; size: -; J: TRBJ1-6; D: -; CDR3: CASGTTTYNSPLHF; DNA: TGTGCCAGCGGAACGACAACCTATAATTCACCCCTCCACTTT
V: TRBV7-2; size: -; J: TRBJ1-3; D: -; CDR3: CASSFSGTSRNTIYF; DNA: TGTGCCAGCAGCTTCTCCGGGACAAGTAGAAACACCATATATTTT
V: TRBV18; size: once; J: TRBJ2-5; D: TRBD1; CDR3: CASSTTGGETQYF; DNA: TGTGCCAGCTCAACGACAGGGGGGGAGACCCAGTACTTC
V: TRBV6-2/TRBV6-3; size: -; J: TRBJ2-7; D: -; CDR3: CASSYEPGRSSYEQYF; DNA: TGTGCCAGCAGTTACGAACCGGGAAGGAGCTCCTACGAGCAGTACTTC
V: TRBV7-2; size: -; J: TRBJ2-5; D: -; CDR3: CASSTIGSEAETQYF; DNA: TGTGCCAGCAGCACCATCGGGAGCGAGGCGGAGACCCAGTACTTC
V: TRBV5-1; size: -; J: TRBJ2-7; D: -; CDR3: CASSLGQRSVGEQYF; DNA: TGCGCCAGCAGTTTAGGACAGCGCTCGGTCGGCGAGCAGTACTTC
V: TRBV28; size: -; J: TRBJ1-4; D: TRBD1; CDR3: CASRQGADEKLFF; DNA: TGTGCCAGCAGACAGGGGGCAGACGAAAAACTGTTTTTT
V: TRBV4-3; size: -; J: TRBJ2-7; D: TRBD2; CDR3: CASSPGLAGNYEQYF; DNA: TGCGCCAGCAGCCCGGGACTAGCGGGAAACTACGAGCAGTACTTC
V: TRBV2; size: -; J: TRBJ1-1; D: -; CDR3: CASRRTVMNTEAFF; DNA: TGTGCCAGCAGGAGGACAGTTATGAACACTGAAGCTTTCTTT
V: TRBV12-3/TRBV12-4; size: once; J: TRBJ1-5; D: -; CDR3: CASSRQSNQPQHF; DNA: TGTGCCAGCAGTCGACAGTCCAATCAGCCCCAGCATTTT
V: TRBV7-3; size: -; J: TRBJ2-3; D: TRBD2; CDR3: CASSLTSGGGDTQYF; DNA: TGTGCCAGCAGCTTGACTAGCGGGGGAGGAGATACGCAGTATTTT
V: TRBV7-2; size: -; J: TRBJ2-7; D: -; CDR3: CASSWEAASYEQYF; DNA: TGTGCCAGCAGTTGGGAAGCGGCGTCCTACGAGCAGTACTTC
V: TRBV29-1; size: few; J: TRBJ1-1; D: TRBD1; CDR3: CSVEETGTGAGTEAFF; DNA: TGCAGCGTTGAAGAAACCGGGACAGGGGCGGGCACTGAAGCTTTCTTT
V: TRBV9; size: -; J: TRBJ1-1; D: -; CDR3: CASSALRGANTEAFF; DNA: TGTGCCAGCAGCGCCCTCCGGGGGGCGAACACTGAAGCTTTCTTT
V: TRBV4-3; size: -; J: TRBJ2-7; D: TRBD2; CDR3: CASSQDRGASGGQYEQYF; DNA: TGCGCCAGCAGCCAAGATCGGGGGGCTAGCGGGGGCCAGTACGAGCAGTACTTC
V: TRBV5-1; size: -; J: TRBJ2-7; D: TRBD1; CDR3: CASRGTGPTYEQYF; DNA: TGCGCCAGCAGAGGGACAGGACCTACCTACGAGCAGTACTTC
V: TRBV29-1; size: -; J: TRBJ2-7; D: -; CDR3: CSVLQGYEQYF; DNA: TGCAGCGTCCTACAGGGCTACGAGCAGTACTTC
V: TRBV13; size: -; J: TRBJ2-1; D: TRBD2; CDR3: CASSERAGGDNEQFF; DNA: TGTGCCAGCAGCGAACGAGCGGGGGGCGACAATGAGCAGTTCTTC
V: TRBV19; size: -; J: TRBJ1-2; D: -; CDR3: CASSTGSPFYGYTF; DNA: TGTGCCAGTAGTACAGGCAGCCCTTTCTATGGCTACACCTTC